This T cell receptor (beta chain) was identified in a study of blood T cell repertoires in COVID-19. Turning to the study itself: Both acute and convalescent COVID-19 samples were obtained from the United States, Italy and Spain. T cells, B-cell-depleted T cells, or PBMCs supplied cDNA or gDNA.

The germline V and J ends were trimmed by 3 bases and 0 bases, with 4 bases remaining between them. The germline V gene has CDR1 SGDLS and CDR2 YYNGEE. This CDR3 contains 14 residues. The authors' processing: Amplification of reference gene primers was used by the study to estimate nucleated cell counts. Libraries were prepared by immunoSEQ multiplex PCR; TCRdb keeps only in-frame clonotypes and omits some of them. V, J and clone size are those of that table, while D and trimming were read from the DNA. This table holds under 40,000 clones, 90% found once. The receptor was isolated from a man in his 60s with active COVID-19. The sample consisted of peripheral blood. J is TRBJ1-6 and V is TRBV9; D is unresolved. The CDR3 reads CASSAPSYNSPLHF. The CDR3 nucleotides read TGTGCCAGCAGCGCTCCCTCCTATAATTCACCCCTCCACTTT.